One T cell receptor (beta chain) is described in this entry. Its antigen has not been determined. No base quality values were provided; no much bigger clone lies one nucleotide off. The data were obtained in a study of blood T cell repertoires in COVID-19 (dated by TCRdb to 2020 to 2021). About the study as a whole: Samples from collaborators originated in the United States, Italy and Spain and spanned both the acute and convalescent phases of COVID-19. The material from the prospective study consisted of cDNA or gDNA derived from T cells, B-cell-depleted T cells, or PBMCs. Subjects who had been exposed to COVID-19, were actively infected with it, or had recovered from it provided the deeply sampled blood TCRbeta repertoires that made up the dataset. The repertoires were made available in a free public database intended to serve as a resource for research on the immune response to SARS-CoV-2. The samples were drawn from two sources: the first 160 participants of the ongoing ImmuneRACE study, and 1,000 to 1,500 subjects contributed by 6 global collaborators. The sample metadata nearly always contained a de-identified subject ID, COVID-19 status, age in years and sex. Where HLA class I and class II types were available, the types were taken from metadata supplied by the sample provider, not from assay-based typing.

The immunoSEQ Assay, a bias-controlled multiplex PCR, was used to amplify TCRbeta CDR3 regions from genomic DNA. Regarding the original processing steps: Nucleated cell counts per sample were estimated from amplification of reference gene primers within the assay. To quantify the absolute abundance of each unique TCRbeta CDR3 rearrangement, sequence reads were collapsed and filtered. Productive Simpson clonality was computed per sample as the square root of Simpson's diversity index over productive rearrangements. TCRdb re-hosts the immuneACCESS table, in-frame sequences only. Its copies lack some clones; in the studies checked, an unresolved V gene accounts for under half of them, and the cause for the rest is not known. The DNA was the basis for D and trimming; V, J and clone size are from that table. The table for this sample lists about 200,000 clones; approximately 80% of them were counted only once. Over 14% of the sample belongs to the ten largest clones.

The full study reports these points: The quantity of clinical and demographic metadata differed by source and by participant and was supplied without curation.

Participants in the prospective study were aged roughly 18 to 89 years, lived in 20 to 25 United States geographic areas, and enrolled through a virtual design. To assign participants to cohorts, the prospective study relied on clinical history that participants themselves reported in a screening survey and a study questionnaire. ImmuneRACE Cohort 3 recovered participants were defined by two consecutive negative NP/OP PCR tests, healthcare professional clearance, or symptom resolution. In the prospective study, whole blood, serum and a nasopharyngeal or oropharyngeal swab were collected from each participant by mobile phlebotomists. Over a 2-month period, participants in the prospective study had the option of providing additional blood draws and questionnaires. Blood samples from the prospective study were shipped frozen or at room temperature prior to DNA extraction. Inclusive of the bounding cysteine and phenylalanine, the CDR3 is 15 residues long. Only CDR3 DNA remains: 45 bases, in frame from the first base. V is trimmed back by 3 bases and J by 6 bases, and the junction contains 9 bases that no gene match accounts for. Via the germline V gene, CDR1 is KGHSH and CDR2 LQKENI.

Sequenced sample: PBMCs or T cells enriched from blood (not recorded which). The rearranged segments are TRBV18 and TRBJ2-7, and TRBD2 matches 9 of the central bases. The source is a man aged 40-50 years who had recovered from COVID-19. The CDR3 region has the sequence CASSPFAGGPGEQYF. The DNA is as follows: TGTGCCAGCTCACCCTTCGCGGGAGGGCCGGGCGAGCAGTACTTC.